Presented here are 9 T cell receptor beta chains from one specimen sequenced in a study of cytomegalovirus exposure and HLA in healthy donors. In the PCR, 60 Vbeta and 13 Jbeta primers were used. The protocol was immunoSEQ multiplex PCR, while the TCRdb copy is restricted to in-frame clones and leaves out a portion. The sample carries tens of thousands of clones, about 80% recorded once. The source material was PBMCs. These receptors were obtained from a man over 45 in good health and CMV-seropositive.

V and J are TRBV19 and TRBJ1-5; tentatively, D is TRBD1 (6 bases). CDR1 and CDR2 (germline): LNHDA, SQIVND (reference sequence). This CDR3 contains 15 residues. V dropped 6 bases and J dropped 1 base, with 13 bases sitting between them. DNA for the CDR3: TGTGCCAGTAGGGGCGGGAGGGGGAGCAATCAGCCCCAGCATTTT. Amino acids: CASRGGRGSNQPQHF.

The V and J genes are TRBV6-1 and TRBJ2-3; no clear D. This CDR3 spans 13 amino acids. The V gene's germline CDR1 is MNHNS and CDR2 SASEGT. Trimming shortened V by 6 bases and J by 0 bases, and 7 bases separated the two germline ends. The CDR3 loop is CASRSRSTDTQYF. CDR3 in DNA: TGTGCCAGCAGGAGCAGGAGCACAGATACGCAGTATTTT.

The chain uses TRBV28 and TRBJ2-5; 9 bases are shared with TRBD2. Looked up from germline, CDR1 is MDHEN and CDR2 is SYDVKM. This CDR3 region has 16 residues. V shed 5 bases and J 0 bases; nucleotides not matched to a gene: 7. In DNA, the CDR3 is TGTGCCAGCAGTCCCCGGACTAGCGCCTACCAAGAGACCCAGTACTTC. Protein: CASSPRTSAYQETQYF.

V usage is TRBV7-6 and J usage is TRBJ2-1, with a possible D match to TRBD1 (7 bases). This CDR3 has 17 residues. The V end was cut by 3 bases, the J end by 1 base, with 16 bases between. Per germline, CDR1 SGHVS and CDR2 FNYEAQ. The CDR3 loop is CASSFGAQGGSYNEQFF. Written as DNA, the CDR3 is TGTGCCAGCAGCTTTGGGGCCCAGGGGGGTTCCTACAATGAGCAGTTCTTC.

The V and J genes are TRBV5-6 and TRBJ2-7; 10 bases are a match to TRBD2. CDR1 SGHDT and CDR2 YYEEEE come from the germline V gene. V was pared by 2 bases and J by 9 bases, with 11 bases of the junction left unmatched. The CDR3 runs 15 residues. CDR3 region: CASSFNLAGGPLQYF. CDR3 in DNA: TGTGCCAGCAGCTTTAATTTAGCGGGGGGCCCCTTGCAGTACTTC.

The chain carries TRBV5-4 and TRBJ1-2, with D perhaps TRBD1 (6 bases). Germline CDR1 and CDR2: SGHNT and YYREEE (reference sequence). This CDR3 region has 12 residues. V lost 5 bases to trimming and J lost 3 bases, with 8 bases between them. CDR3 DNA: TGTGCCAGCAGTCAGGGGTACTATGGCTACACCTTC. Its translation is CASSQGYYGYTF.

This clone has just a few counts. The V call is TRBV10-3, the J call TRBJ2-7, with D uncertain. The CDR3 covers 12 residues. The germline V gene has CDR1 ENHRY and CDR2 SYGVKD. V was cut by 5 bases and J by 0 bases, with 5 bases left in between. The DNA of the CDR3 is TGTGCCATCAGTCCCTCCTCCTACGAGCAGTACTTC. This sequence encodes CAISPSSYEQYF.

V is TRBV4-1 and J is TRBJ2-1; 13 bases map to TRBD2. Germline trimming cut 4 bases from V and 15 bases from J; bases unmatched to any gene: 15. The CDR3 is 16 amino acids. CDR1 and CDR2 from the germline V gene are MGHRA and YSYEKL. This CDR3 is CASSRIGLAGAPVRFF. CDR3 sequence (DNA): TGCGCCAGCAGCCGCATCGGACTAGCGGGGGCCCCAGTTAGGTTCTTC.

This CDR3 reads CATGDNYEQYF. The CDR3 nucleotides read TGTGCCACCGGGGACAACTACGAGCAGTACTTC. The rearrangement links TRBV5-5 to TRBJ2-5; a possible D gene is TRBD1 (6 bases). The J call may not be correct, given that the DNA end is closer to TRBJ2-7. Looked up from germline, CDR1 is SGHKS and CDR2 is YYEKEE (reference sequence). This CDR3 is 11 amino acids long.